This T cell receptor beta chain was recovered during a study of blood T cells in healthy people across ages. For the second PCR, which ran for about 7 to 11 cycles, a sample-barcoded 5' primer and a J-beta primer mix were used. Each TCR beta cDNA got a 12-nucleotide random molecular identifier. TCRdb independently ran MiXCR on the 5' RACE reads; one entry per CDR3 protein. The table lists about 570,000 distinct CDR3 sequences, roughly a quarter of them singletons. This clonotype appeared a few times. The ends lost 4 bases at V and 2 bases at J; junction bases unmatched: 4. CDR1 and CDR2 (germline): SQVTM, ANQGSEA. This CDR3 is built from 13 residues. These sequences were also reported in another study, on T cells of mothers and their children. That paper states: Samples were obtained from a few healthy Caucasian mothers and their six children. At around 1.6 ug per 15 ul, all of the extracted RNA went into cDNA synthesis. Related pairs of mothers and children showed slightly higher, non-significant overlap versus unrelated pairs.

The source of this sequence is a boy between 2 and 10 years old in good health. This rearrangement joins TRBV29-1 to TRBJ1-2, with 7 nucleotides matching TRBD1. Sequenced material: blood. DNA for the CDR3: TGCAGCGTTGGGACGGGACAGAACTATGGCTACACCTTC. As protein: CSVGTGQNYGYTF.